This T cell receptor (beta chain) is from a study of T-cell memory formation after mild COVID-19. Libraries for TCRalpha and TCRbeta carried sample barcodes and unique molecular identifiers via 5'RACE. TCRdb re-called the 5' RACE reads through MiXCR, storing one row per CDR3 protein. The data show more than 350,000 distinct CDR3 sequences, around 21% seen once. This CDR3 contains 17 residues. The V end was cut by 6 bases, the J end by 2 bases, with 21 bases between. Germline lookup yields CDR1 MNHEY and CDR2 SMNVEV (reference sequence). This clonotype came up many times. Its antigen is undetermined. Broader study findings: Mainly in CM and EM were contracting CD4+ clones; CD8+ were in EMRA. Day 15 to 85 contracting clones showed balanced CD4/CD8; later expanders leaned CD4+.

The sequence derives from an adult woman who had mild COVID-19 (a few samples of this study predate the infection). Cell type and time point are not known. Sequenced sample: PBMCs or a T cell subset sorted from them (not recorded which). V is TRBV27 and J is TRBJ2-3; D is possibly TRBD2 (5 bases). CDR3 bases: TGTGCCAGCAGCCACACCGGAGGATCGCTTATCACAGATACGCAGTATTTT. Its translation: CASSHTGGSLITDTQYF.